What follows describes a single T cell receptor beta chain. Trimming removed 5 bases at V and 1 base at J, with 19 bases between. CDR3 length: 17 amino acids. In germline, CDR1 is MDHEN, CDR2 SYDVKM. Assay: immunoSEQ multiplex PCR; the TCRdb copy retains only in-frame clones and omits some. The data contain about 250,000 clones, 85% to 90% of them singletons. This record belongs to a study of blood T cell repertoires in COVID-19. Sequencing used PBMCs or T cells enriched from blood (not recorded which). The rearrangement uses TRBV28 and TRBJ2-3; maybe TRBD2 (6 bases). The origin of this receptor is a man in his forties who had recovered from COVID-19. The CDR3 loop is CASSTLPPGLRTDTQYF. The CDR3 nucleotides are TGTGCCAGCAGTACTCTCCCGCCGGGACTGCGCACAGATACGCAGTATTTT.